Presented here are 30 T cell receptor beta chains from one specimen sequenced in a study of blood T cell repertoires in COVID-19. Assay used: immunoSEQ multiplex PCR; TCRdb lists only in-frame clones, some missing. The data show approximately 150,000 clones, approximately 80% seen once. Sequenced input: peripheral blood. The receptors shown here come from a man between 70 and 80 years old with acute or convalescent COVID-19.

This rearrangement joins TRBV2 to TRBJ1-6, with D uncertain. Germline V gives CDR1 SNHLY, CDR2 FYNNEI. CDR3 size: 15 residues. V shed 6 bases and J shed 4 bases, with 13 bases lying between them. This CDR3 reads CASSPHRGYNSPLHF. The DNA for the CDR3 is TGTGCCAGCAGCCCGCATCGGGGTTATAATTCACCCCTCCACTTT. The whole variable domain, remainder taken from reference TRBV2 and TRBJ1-6, is EPEVTQTPSHQVTQMGQEVILRCVPISNHLYFYWYRQILGQKVEFLVSFYNNEISEKSEIFDDQFSVERPDGSNFTLKIRSTKLEDSAMYFCASSPHRGYNSPLHFGNGTRLTVT.

The chain is built from TRBV19 and TRBJ2-1; 9 positions agree with TRBD2. The CDR3 sequence is 15 residues long. The germline V gene has CDR1 LNHDA and CDR2 SQIVND (reference sequence). Unmatched junction bases numbered 8, after V lost 3 bases and J lost 8 bases. As DNA, the CDR3 is TGTGCCAGTAGTATGTGGCGGGAGGGCCGACATGAGCAGTTCTTC. This codes for CASSMWREGRHEQFF.

This chain joins TRBV9 and TRBJ1-6; TRBD1 might be the D (5 bases). CDR1 is SGDLS, CDR2 YYNGEE, per germline. V lost 1 base and J lost 4, with 6 bases in between. The CDR3 consists of 14 residues. This CDR3 is CASSVQGYNSPLHF. In DNA form, the CDR3 reads TGTGCCAGCAGCGTACAGGGTTATAATTCACCCCTCCACTTT.

The chain employs TRBV28 and TRBJ2-7, with 7 bases lining up with TRBD1. Germline V gives CDR1 MDHEN, CDR2 SYDVKM. V was clipped by 7 bases and J by 5 bases; unmatched bases: 14. The CDR3 sequence is 15 residues long. The CDR3: CASTFPGDRAHEQYF. Written as DNA, the CDR3 is TGTGCCAGCACCTTTCCAGGAGACAGGGCCCACGAGCAGTACTTC.

A single count supports this clone. The chain has TRBV5-4 and TRBJ1-6, with TRBD1 matching over 8 bases. J was trimmed by 7 bases and V by 4 bases; bases with no gene match: 7. Looked up from germline, CDR1 is SGHNT and CDR2 is YYREEE (reference sequence). The CDR3 has 15 residues. This CDR3 is CASSTGQGQNSPLHF. The CDR3, as DNA: TGTGCCAGCAGCACCGGACAGGGTCAAAATTCACCCCTCCACTTT.

This clone was detected only once. J is TRBJ1-5 and V is TRBV12-5, with 7 nucleotides matching TRBD1. Germline V gene data show CDR1 as LGHNT and CDR2 as FRNRAP. With 5 bases clipped from V and 5 bases from J, the junction kept 12 bases outside the gene matches. The CDR3 covers 16 residues. DNA for the CDR3: TGTGCTAGTGGTCCCTCGACAGGGCGAGGGGATCAGCCCCAGCATTTT. Translated: CASGPSTGRGDQPQHF.

The chain employs TRBV3-1 (or the pseudogene TRBV3-2) and TRBJ1-2; 7 positions agree with TRBD1. The V gene end was trimmed by 4 bases and the J gene end by 7 bases; junction bases not matched to a gene: 12. The CDR3 sequence is 15 residues long. Germline V lookup: CDR1 LGHDT, CDR2 YNNKEL (reference sequence). CDR3 nucleotides: TGTGCCAGCAGCCGAGGGGAAGGGGGCGCCCTTGGCTACACCTTC. Translation: CASSRGEGGALGYTF.

The chain recombines TRBV6-5 with TRBJ1-4, with D maybe TRBD1 (5 bases). The length of the CDR3 is 14 residues. Germline CDR1 and CDR2: MNHEY and SVGAGI. The V end lost 6 bases, the J end lost 6 bases, and 14 bases lay between the germline ends. The CDR3 here is CASRDGTGYEKLFF. As DNA, the CDR3 is TGTGCCAGCAGGGACGGGACTGGATATGAAAAACTGTTTTTT.

The rearrangement links TRBV7-6 to TRBJ2-3; 8 nucleotides match TRBD2. V was pared by 1 base and J by 3 bases, with 6 bases of the junction left unmatched. The CDR3 sequence is 16 residues long. Germline V gene data show CDR1 as SGHVS and CDR2 as FNYEAQ. DNA of the CDR3: TGTGCCAGCAGCTTAGACCCACCGGGAGGGACAGATACGCAGTATTTT. It codes for CASSLDPPGGTDTQYF.

The chain couples TRBV2 to TRBJ1-4; D perhaps matches TRBD1 (5 bases). In germline, CDR1 is SNHLY, CDR2 FYNNEI. Trimming took 0 bases from V and 8 from J, leaving 10 bases between them. The CDR3 sequence is 14 residues long. This CDR3 reads CASSEAGAGEKLFF. CDR3 nucleotide sequence: TGTGCCAGCAGTGAAGCAGGGGCAGGGGAAAAACTGTTTTTT.

The V call is TRBV19, the J call TRBJ1-2; D gene uncertain. Germline V gives CDR1 LNHDA, CDR2 SQIVND (reference sequence). V was clipped by 4 bases and J by 3 bases, with 9 bases between them. This CDR3 comprises 13 residues. The DNA of the CDR3 is TGTGCCAGTAGTACAAGCGGGGACTATGGCTACACCTTC. The encoded protein is CASSTSGDYGYTF.

This clone was seen more than once but under ten times. V gene TRBV5-1 combines with J gene TRBJ2-7, with 11 bases that match TRBD1. The CDR3 has 16 residues. V was pared by 8 bases and J by 2 bases, with 12 bases of the junction left unmatched. Germline V gene sequence: CDR1 SGHRS, CDR2 YFSETQ. CDR3 sequence (DNA): TGCGCCAGTAGGACAGGGGGCTCATATGAACCCTACGAGCAGTACTTC. Encoded protein: CASRTGGSYEPYEQYF.

There are a few counts of this clone. This chain connects TRBV25-1 to TRBJ2-5; maybe TRBD1 (7 bases). CDR1 and CDR2 (germline): MGHDK, SYGVNS. The V end lost 6 bases, the J end lost 5 bases, and 16 bases lay between the germline ends. This CDR3 is 14 amino acids long. CDR3 in DNA: TGTGCCAGCAGAAGGGTGGCAGGGGGGGAGACCCAGTACTTC. This translates into CASRRVAGGETQYF.

The chain is built from TRBV27 and TRBJ2-7; D possibly corresponds to TRBD1 (5 bases). Trimming left V 9 bases short and J 5 bases short, with 17 bases between. This CDR3 is 13 amino acids long. In germline, CDR1 is MNHEY, CDR2 SMNVEV (reference sequence). CDR3 protein: CASRSHQGDEQYF. The CDR3 DNA reads TGTGCCAGTAGAAGCCACCAAGGGGACGAGCAGTACTTC.

The DNA of the CDR3 is TGTGCCAGCAGTTGGATGCAGGGGGCAGGTTGGAATCAGCCCCAGCATTTT. It specifies CASSWMQGAGWNQPQHF. V and J are TRBV6-2 or TRBV6-3 and TRBJ1-5; 8 positions match TRBD1. V lost 4 bases and J lost 4; bases outside the gene matches: 12. Germline-derived CDR1 and CDR2 are MNHEY and SVGEGT. The CDR3 totals 17 residues.

The chain joins TRBV20-1 to TRBJ2-1; 9 bases are shared with TRBD2. The CDR3 has 18 amino acids. The J segment lost 4 bases and the V segment lost 3 bases, leaving 16 bases of the junction unmatched. The germline V gene encodes CDR1 DFQATT and CDR2 SNEGSKA (reference sequence). The CDR3 region is CSASDVGFAGGVYNEQFF. As DNA, the CDR3 is TGCAGTGCTAGTGATGTCGGGTTTGCGGGGGGGGTATACAATGAGCAGTTCTTC.

The CDR3 protein is CASSQGGGAAGANVLTF. In DNA form, the CDR3 reads TGTGCCAGCAGCCAAGGAGGCGGGGCCGCTGGGGCCAACGTCCTGACTTTC. The chain couples TRBV3-1 (or the pseudogene TRBV3-2) to TRBJ2-6; D perhaps matches TRBD2 (6 bases). The CDR3 covers 17 residues. Looked up from germline, CDR1 is LGHDT and CDR2 is YNNKEL (reference sequence). V lost 1 base and J 2 bases, leaving 12 bases between the germline ends.

The chain links TRBV14 to TRBJ2-2, with D unresolved. The CDR3 totals 14 residues. V was trimmed by 6 bases and J by 3 bases, leaving 11 bases between them. CDR1 and CDR2 from the germline V gene are SGHDN and FVKESK. The CDR3 region is CASREYQYTGELFF. In DNA, the CDR3 is TGTGCCAGCAGGGAGTACCAATACACCGGGGAGCTGTTTTTT.

Written as DNA, the CDR3 is TGCGCCAGCAGCTTGATCAGGGGGTCGAACACCGGGGAGCTGTTTTTT. It translates to CASSLIRGSNTGELFF. The genes are TRBV5-1 and TRBJ2-2; 7 bases align to TRBD1. The J segment lost 0 bases and the V segment lost 1 base, leaving 3 bases of the junction unmatched. CDR3 size: 16 residues. Germline V gene lookup returns CDR1 SGHRS and CDR2 YFSETQ.

The chain uses TRBV5-1 and TRBJ2-7; 7 nucleotides align to TRBD1. J gave up 3 bases and V 3 bases, and 6 bases lay outside the gene matches. The CDR3 has 14 amino acids. The germline V gene encodes CDR1 SGHRS and CDR2 YFSETQ. This CDR3 reads CASSSGQESYEQYF. CDR3 DNA sequence: TGCGCCAGCAGCTCTGGACAGGAGAGCTACGAGCAGTACTTC.

Only one count was recorded for this clone. The genes are TRBV24-1 and TRBJ2-1; D perhaps matches TRBD2 (11 bases). Germline CDR1 and CDR2: KGHDR and SFDVKD. V was cut by 7 bases and J by 6 bases, with 21 bases left in between. The CDR3 loop spans 16 amino acids. The CDR3 here is CATSALAGDRGNEQFF. Written as DNA, the CDR3 is TGTGCCACCAGCGCACTAGCGGGGGACAGGGGCAATGAGCAGTTCTTC.

The chain carries TRBV6-5 and TRBJ1-1; perhaps TRBD1 as D (5 bases). V lost 6 bases and J lost 0, with 14 bases in between. The CDR3 totals 15 residues. Germline V gene sequence: CDR1 MNHEY, CDR2 SVGAGI. This CDR3 reads CASRALGGMNTEAFF. CDR3 DNA: TGTGCCAGCAGGGCTCTCGGGGGGATGAACACTGAAGCTTTCTTT.

The V and J genes are TRBV27 and TRBJ1-1; a weak D match, TRBD1 (5 bases). This CDR3 has 16 residues. CDR1 MNHEY and CDR2 SMNVEV come from the germline V gene (reference sequence). V was clipped by 4 bases and J by 1 base, with 16 bases between them. Here the CDR3 reads CASSSGEGRKNTEAFF. In nucleotides, the CDR3 is TGTGCCAGCAGTTCGGGGGAGGGTCGAAAGAACACTGAAGCTTTCTTT.

The rearrangement joins TRBV2 to TRBJ2-7; TRBD1 might be the D (8 bases). There are 14 residues in the CDR3. Germline CDR1 and CDR2: SNHLY and FYNNEI. Trimming stripped 6 bases from V and 3 bases from J, with 15 bases between. The CDR3 DNA follows: TGTGCCAGCAGGAAAAACAGGGGGGGCTACGAGCAGTACTTC. It is translated as CASRKNRGGYEQYF.

The genes are TRBV29-1 and TRBJ1-1; possibly TRBD1 for D (5 bases). Trimming took 3 bases from V and 3 from J, leaving 11 bases between them. Germline-derived CDR1 and CDR2 are SQVTM and ANQGSEA. CDR3 length: 13 amino acids. This CDR3 is CSVEEGRDTEAFF. CDR3 nucleotides: TGCAGCGTTGAGGAGGGCAGGGACACTGAAGCTTTCTTT.

V usage is TRBV10-3 and J usage is TRBJ2-2; unclear D gene. Trimming removed 7 bases from V and 7 bases from J, with 7 bases in between. This CDR3 is 11 amino acids long. From germline, CDR1 is ENHRY and CDR2 SYGVKD. CDR3 nucleotides: TGTGCCATCATGGCTAGCGGGGAGCTGTTTTTT. Protein product: CAIMASGELFF.

J is TRBJ2-1 and V is TRBV7-2; TRBD2 aligns across 11 bases. The junction had 8 bases not matched to a gene; V was cut back by 4 bases and J by 15 bases. Germline V CDR1 and CDR2: SGHTA, FQGNSA. The CDR3 has 13 amino acids. The CDR3 nucleotides read TGTGCCAGCAGCTCTACTAGCGGGGGCTCGGGGTTCTTC. Translated: CASSSTSGGSGFF.

The genes are TRBV4-1 and TRBJ2-3; TRBD2 might be the D (6 bases). The CDR3 has 15 amino acids. V lost 2 bases and J 6 bases, leaving 15 bases between the germline ends. CDR1 is MGHRA and CDR2 is YSYEKL in the germline V gene. CDR3 coding DNA: TGCGCCAGCAGCCAACCTACTAGCCGCCGGGATACGCAGTATTTT. Protein: CASSQPTSRRDTQYF.

The genes are TRBV24-1 and TRBJ1-2, with D uncertain. Germline values: CDR1 KGHDR, CDR2 SFDVKD. V was cut by 4 bases and J by 4 bases, with 6 bases left in between. This CDR3 has 12 residues. CDR3 region: CATSDYSYGYTF. The CDR3 region has the DNA TGTGCCACCAGTGACTATTCCTATGGCTACACCTTC.

This clone was recorded only once. The DNA for the CDR3 is TGTGCCAGCAGTGACAAAGTTTCCGAAGGGGGTGGCTACGAGCAGTACTTC. Its translation: CASSDKVSEGGGYEQYF. The chain joins TRBV6-4 to TRBJ2-7; weak D call: TRBD1 (6 bases). V shed 2 bases and J shed 3 bases, with 20 bases lying between them. Germline values: CDR1 MRHNA, CDR2 SNTAGT. The CDR3 consists of 17 residues.